One and the same sample provided the 9 T cell receptor beta chains below, sequenced in a study of blood T cell repertoires in COVID-19. Generated by immunoSEQ multiplex PCR, the TCRdb table keeps only in-frame clones and is missing some. The sample shows under 200,000 clones, 87% of them seen only once. Sequencing was done on a sample of peripheral blood. Receptor source: a man in his forties or fifties with active or convalescent COVID-19.

The chain joins TRBV12-3 or TRBV12-4 to TRBJ1-2; TRBD1 matches 7 bases. Trimming at V came to 8 bases and at J to 8 bases, leaving 8 bases not matched to a gene. The CDR3 has 12 amino acids. CDR3 sequence: CASVRQGDGYTF. Written as DNA, the CDR3 is TGTGCCAGCGTCAGACAGGGTGACGGCTACACCTTC.

This rearrangement joins TRBV5-4 to TRBJ1-2; TRBD1 matches 7 bases. V was pared by 7 bases and J by 4 bases, with 13 bases of the junction left unmatched. This CDR3 comprises 15 residues. In germline, CDR1 is SGHNT, CDR2 YYREEE (reference sequence). This CDR3 is CASGGGGGAFYGYTF. CDR3 nucleotides: TGTGCCAGCGGCGGCGGAGGGGGCGCGTTCTATGGCTACACCTTC. The variable domain in full, with the rest retrieved from reference TRBV5-4 and TRBJ1-2, is ETGVTQSPTHLIKTRGQQVTLRCSSQSGHNTVSWYQQALGQGPQFIFQYYREEENGRGNFPPRFSGLQFPNYSSELNVNALELDDSALYLCASGGGGGAFYGYTFGSGTRLTVV.

This chain links TRBV30 with TRBJ2-7, with D maybe TRBD2 (5 bases). Germline V gene data show CDR1 as GTSNPN and CDR2 as SVGIG (reference sequence). The CDR3 has 12 residues. Trimming stripped 7 bases from V and 2 bases from J, with 12 bases between. CDR3 bases: TGTGCCTCCACCGGGGAAGCCTACGAGCAGTACTTC. This encodes CASTGEAYEQYF.

This clone turned up a few times. The chain carries TRBV23-1 and TRBJ1-6; possibly TRBD1 for D (6 bases). TRBV23-1 belongs to the ORF category, with a function that is uncertain. CDR3 length: 18 amino acids. Trimming pared 4 bases from V and 7 bases from J, leaving 23 bases between. CDR3 DNA: TGCGCCAGCAGTCTGAACCTTTTGGGCAGGGGCGACAATTCACCCCTCCACTTT. Translating it yields CASSLNLLGRGDNSPLHF.

The gene calls are TRBV28 and TRBJ2-7; D might be TRBD2 (6 bases). This CDR3 is 15 amino acids long. Germline V CDR1 and CDR2: MDHEN, SYDVKM. V lost 5 bases, J lost 1 base, and 15 bases lay in between. This CDR3 reads CASSKGGGHSYEQYF. Here the CDR3 DNA reads TGTGCCAGCAGTAAGGGAGGCGGCCATTCCTACGAGCAGTACTTC. The whole variable domain, remainder taken from reference TRBV28 and TRBJ2-7, is DVKVTQSSRYLVKRTGEKVFLECVQDMDHENMFWYRQDPGLGLRLIYFSYDVKMKEKGDIPEGYSVSREKKERFSLILESASTNQTSMYLCASSKGGGHSYEQYFGPGTRLTVT.

The V gene is TRBV5-4, the J gene TRBJ1-1; a weak D match, TRBD1 (5 bases). V lost 4 bases, J lost 5 bases, and 18 bases lay in between. This CDR3 has 15 amino acids. CDR1 and CDR2 from the germline V gene are SGHNT and YYREEE (reference sequence). The DNA for the CDR3 is TGTGCCAGCAGCCCCCTCCCCAGGGCCTTGACTGAAGCTTTCTTT. It yields the protein CASSPLPRALTEAFF.

The rearrangement uses TRBV6-5 and TRBJ1-1, with a tentative D call TRBD1 (6 bases). Germline values: CDR1 MNHEY, CDR2 SVGAGI. V shed 6 bases and J shed 5 bases, with 19 bases lying between them. The CDR3 consists of 15 residues. The CDR3 DNA reads TGTGCCAGCAGCAACGGGAGGGGGGTTGGTACTGAAGCTTTCTTT. This codes for CASSNGRGVGTEAFF.

The V call is TRBV4-1, the J call TRBJ1-5; possible D gene TRBD1, 5 bases. Trimming took 1 base from V and 2 from J, leaving 15 bases between them. The germline V gene encodes CDR1 MGHRA and CDR2 YSYEKL. The CDR3 is 17 amino acids. The CDR3 DNA sequence: TGCGCCAGCAGCCAAGGTCTGGGGGGGACCCGCAATCAGCCCCAGCATTTT. Translating it yields CASSQGLGGTRNQPQHF.

The V and J genes are TRBV4-1 and TRBJ1-6, with a weak D call TRBD1 (5 bases). From germline, CDR1 is MGHRA and CDR2 YSYEKL. Trimming removed 1 base at V and 8 bases at J, with 21 bases between. The CDR3 contains 18 residues. CDR3 protein: CASSQVFRGGVGDSPLHF. The CDR3 DNA reads as TGCGCCAGCAGCCAAGTCTTCCGGGGGGGGGTAGGTGATTCACCCCTCCACTTT.